This T cell receptor beta chain appears in the sequencing data of a study of T cell responses to AZD1222 COVID-19 vaccine. Study observations and caveats: Recipients of AZD1222 seropositive at baseline numbered only 5 to 7. Spike-specific TCR breadth rose after two AZD1222 doses, and depth rose as well. The study reported that nearly half of spike-specific TCRs target unmutated variant regions. White British people made up most donors, females outnumbered males, and clonal diversity was possibly underestimated.

Germline CDR1 is SQVTM and CDR2 is ANQGSEA. This CDR3 is built from 13 residues. Trimming took off 3 bases at V and 5 bases at J, with 13 bases between the two ends. Profiled with immunoSEQ multiplex PCR; TCRdb holds only in-frame clones, not every one. The sample includes around 100,000 clones, approximately 90% of them seen just once. Comment on this clone: The antigen is unknown.

The clonotype originates from an adult in good health. The chain uses TRBV29-1 and TRBJ1-2, with D possibly TRBD1 on 6 matching bases. The sequencing here drew on peripheral blood, taken on day 0 of AZD1222 vaccination. CDR3 loop: CSVEHRDVYGYTF. Written as DNA, the CDR3 is TGCAGCGTTGAGCACAGGGATGTATATGGCTACACCTTC.